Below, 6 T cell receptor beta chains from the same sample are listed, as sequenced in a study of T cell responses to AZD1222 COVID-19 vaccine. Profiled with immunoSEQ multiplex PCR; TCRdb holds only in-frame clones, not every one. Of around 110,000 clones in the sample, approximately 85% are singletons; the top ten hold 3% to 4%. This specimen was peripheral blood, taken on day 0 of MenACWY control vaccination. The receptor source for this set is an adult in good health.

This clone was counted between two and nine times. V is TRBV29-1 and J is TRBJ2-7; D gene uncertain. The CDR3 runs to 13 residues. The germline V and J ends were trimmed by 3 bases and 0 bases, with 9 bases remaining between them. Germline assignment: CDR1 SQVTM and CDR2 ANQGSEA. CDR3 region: CSVEVGSSYEQYF. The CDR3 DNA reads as TGCAGCGTTGAGGTTGGCAGCTCCTACGAGCAGTACTTC.

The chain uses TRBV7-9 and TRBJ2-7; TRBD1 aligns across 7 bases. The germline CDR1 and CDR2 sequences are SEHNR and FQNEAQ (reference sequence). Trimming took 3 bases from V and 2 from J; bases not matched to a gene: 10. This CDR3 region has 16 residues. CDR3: CASSFPATGSAYEQYF. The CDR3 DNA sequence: TGTGCCAGCAGCTTCCCCGCGACAGGGTCAGCCTACGAGCAGTACTTC.

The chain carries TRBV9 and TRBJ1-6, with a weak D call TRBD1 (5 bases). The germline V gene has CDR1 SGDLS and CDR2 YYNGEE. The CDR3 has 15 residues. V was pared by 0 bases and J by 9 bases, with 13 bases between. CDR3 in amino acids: CASSVGGGAASPLHF. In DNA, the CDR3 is TGTGCCAGCAGCGTAGGCGGGGGTGCAGCTTCACCCCTCCACTTT.

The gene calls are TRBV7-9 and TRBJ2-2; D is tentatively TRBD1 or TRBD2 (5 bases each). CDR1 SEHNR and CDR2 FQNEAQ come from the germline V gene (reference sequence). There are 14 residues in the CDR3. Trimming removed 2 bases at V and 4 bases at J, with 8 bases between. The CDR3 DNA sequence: TGTGCCAGCAGCTTATGGGGACCCACCGGGGAGCTGTTTTTT. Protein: CASSLWGPTGELFF.

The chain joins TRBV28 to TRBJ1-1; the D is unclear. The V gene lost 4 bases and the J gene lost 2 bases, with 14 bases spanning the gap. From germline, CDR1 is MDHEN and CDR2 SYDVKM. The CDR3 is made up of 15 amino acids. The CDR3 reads CASSSRATLNTEAFF. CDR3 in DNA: TGTGCCAGCAGTTCCCGAGCGACACTTAACACTGAAGCTTTCTTT.

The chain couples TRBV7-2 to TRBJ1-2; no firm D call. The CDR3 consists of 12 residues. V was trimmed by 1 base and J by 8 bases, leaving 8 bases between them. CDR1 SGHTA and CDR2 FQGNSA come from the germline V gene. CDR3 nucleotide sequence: TGTGCCAGCAGCTTAGACGGACGCGGCTACACCTTC. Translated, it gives CASSLDGRGYTF.